The 2 T cell receptor beta chains listed next were all sequenced from one sample in a study of T-cell reconstitution after alpha-beta-depleted transplantation in children. As it was prepared, the TCRbeta library received unique molecular identifiers. MiXCR, applied by TCRdb to the PCR reads, yields one record per CDR3 protein. The data hold almost 500,000 distinct CDR3 sequences, with roughly a tenth observed a single time. Sequenced material: PBMCs, taken before TCRalphabeta/CD19-depleted stem cell transplant. Every receptor here comes from a child aged 2-15 years with inherited bone marrow failure, due to receive a stem cell transplant.

This clonotype was seen at least ten times. The J gene is TRBJ2-7, the V gene TRBV2, with D perhaps TRBD2 (6 bases). The V and J ends lost 7 bases and 3 bases respectively, with 13 bases between them. CDR1 SNHLY and CDR2 FYNNEI come from the germline V gene. This CDR3 is built from 13 residues. CDR3 protein: CASTPEGGYEQYF. CDR3 DNA: TGTGCCAGCACCCCGGAGGGAGGCTACGAGCAGTACTTC.

In this sample, this clonotype turned up many times. The chain links TRBV4-3 to TRBJ2-5; TRBD2 agrees at 8 bases. The germline V gene encodes CDR1 LGHNA and CDR2 YSLEER. The CDR3 covers 15 residues. The J segment lost 3 bases and the V segment lost 0 bases, leaving 3 bases of the junction unmatched. CDR3 bases: TGCGCCAGCAGCCAAGATCGAGCGGGAGAAGAGACCCAGTACTTC. Protein sequence: CASSQDRAGEETQYF.